These 14 T cell receptor beta chains were all obtained from the same sample, sequenced in a study of T cell responses to AZD1222 COVID-19 vaccine. This table comes from immunoSEQ multiplex PCR, and its TCRdb copy is limited to in-frame clones, with some not included. This table holds about 70,000 clones, roughly 84% found once. Sequences were derived from peripheral blood, sampled on day 0 of AZD1222 vaccination. The source is an adult in good health.

This chain uses TRBV5-1 with TRBJ2-6; 7 bases line up with TRBD1. The junction had 2 bases not matched to a gene; V was cut back by 2 bases and J by 0 bases. CDR1 SGHRS and CDR2 YFSETQ come from the germline V gene. The CDR3 is 16 amino acids. Here the CDR3 DNA reads TGCGCCAGCAGCTTACAGGGGCCCTCTGGGGCCAACGTCCTGACTTTC. Its translation: CASSLQGPSGANVLTF.

The V gene is TRBV6-5, the J gene TRBJ1-4, with 7 nucleotides matching TRBD1. The germline gives CDR1 MNHEY, CDR2 SVGAGI. The CDR3 totals 15 residues. V was clipped by 6 bases and J by 6 bases; unmatched bases: 10. CDR3 region: CASRQGRGGYEKLFF. Written as DNA, the CDR3 is TGTGCCAGCAGACAGGGGCGAGGGGGATATGAAAAACTGTTTTTT.

This chain joins TRBV27 and TRBJ2-2; D is undetermined. CDR1 MNHEY and CDR2 SMNVEV come from the germline V gene (reference sequence). The CDR3 has 12 residues. Deletions cut 5 bases from V and 8 bases from J, with 9 bases between. CDR3 nucleotides: TGTGCCAGCAGTCTCTTAAGAGGGGAGCTGTTTTTT. It encodes CASSLLRGELFF.

This rearrangement joins TRBV10-2 to TRBJ1-4; no firm D call. The V end lost 1 base, the J end lost 4 bases, and 7 bases lay between the germline ends. Per germline, CDR1 WSHSY and CDR2 SAAADI. The CDR3 consists of 14 residues. This CDR3 reads CASSEWSGNEKLFF. For the CDR3, the DNA is TGCGCCAGCAGTGAGTGGTCGGGTAATGAAAAACTGTTTTTT.

On this clone: At one of its ends the junction is not consistent with the germline gene, which may arise from a read error. The V call is TRBV4-1, the J call TRBJ2-5, with no clear D. Germline CDR1 is MGHRA and CDR2 is YSYEKL. CDR3 size: 13 residues. The CDR3 spells CASSQAQPETQYF. CDR3 in DNA: TGCGCCAGCAGTCAAGCCCAGCCGGAGACCCAGTACTTC.

The V call is TRBV27, the J call TRBJ1-5; D is unclear. The CDR3 sequence is 13 residues long. V was clipped by 6 bases and J by 10 bases, with 16 bases between them. The germline gives CDR1 MNHEY, CDR2 SMNVEV (reference sequence). The CDR3 region has the DNA TGTGCCAGCAGCCCCGGGTATCGGAATCCCCAGCATTTT. Translating it yields CASSPGYRNPQHF.

This rearrangement joins TRBV10-1 to TRBJ1-4, with 8 bases fitting TRBD1. CDR3 size: 14 residues. CDR1 and CDR2 from the germline V gene are WNHNN and SYGVQD (reference sequence). The V and J ends lost 3 bases and 5 bases, in that order; junction bases with no gene match: 2. The CDR3 loop is CASSDGTGNEKLFF. The CDR3, as DNA: TGCGCCAGCAGTGATGGGACAGGCAATGAAAAACTGTTTTTT.

A remark on this clone: The junction departs from germline at one end; a sequencing error may be responsible. The rearrangement joins TRBV28 to TRBJ2-6; D unresolved. The CDR3 sequence is 11 residues long. Germline values: CDR1 MDHEN, CDR2 SYDVKM. The CDR3 is CASSRPPRLEF. For the CDR3, the DNA is TGTGCCAGCAGTCGACCCCCGCGCCTGGAGTTC.

The CDR3: CASRPGTHEGEQFF. DNA of the CDR3: TGCGCCAGCCGCCCCGGGACGCACGAGGGTGAGCAGTTCTTC. The rearrangement uses TRBV5-1 and TRBJ2-1; D tentatively reads TRBD1 or TRBD2 (5 bases each). Germline V gene lookup returns CDR1 SGHRS and CDR2 YFSETQ. The V end was cut by 7 bases, the J end by 9 bases, with 20 bases between. The CDR3 sequence is 14 residues long.

The chain joins TRBV5-1 to TRBJ1-5; D remains unclear. Germline CDR1 and CDR2: SGHRS and YFSETQ. There are 14 residues in the CDR3. Trimming left V 0 bases short and J 2 bases short, with 6 bases between. The CDR3 DNA reads TGCGCCAGCAGCTTGGCATCGGGCAATCAGCCCCAGCATTTT. It translates to CASSLASGNQPQHF.

The table lists this clone with a few counts. CDR3 coding DNA: TGTGCCAGCAGCTCCCGTCAGTCGGGATCCTACAATGAGCAGTTCTTC. Residues: CASSSRQSGSYNEQFF. The chain uses TRBV11-3 and TRBJ2-1, with D perhaps TRBD2 (5 bases). The CDR3 contains 16 residues. V lost 4 bases to trimming and J lost 1 base, with 14 bases between them. CDR1 is SGHNT, CDR2 YENEEA, per germline.

The V gene is TRBV5-1, the J gene TRBJ1-6; D unclear. The CDR3 extends over 15 amino acids. Germline loops: CDR1 SGHRS, CDR2 YFSETQ. V dropped 4 bases and J dropped 12 bases, with 20 bases sitting between them. The CDR3 bases are TGCGCCAGCAGCATAGATTACGACCCGAGAGGACCCCTCCACTTT. Translated, it gives CASSIDYDPRGPLHF.

The chain is built from TRBV3-1 (or the pseudogene TRBV3-2) and TRBJ2-7, with TRBD2 identical over 8 bases. V dropped 2 bases and J dropped 1; count of bases not matched to a gene: 4. The CDR3 length is 15 residues. CDR1 LGHDT and CDR2 YNNKEL come from the germline V gene (reference sequence). CDR3 in amino acids: CASSQSSGPSYEQYF. CDR3 DNA: TGTGCCAGCAGCCAATCTAGCGGGCCATCCTACGAGCAGTACTTC.

The chain recombines TRBV19 with TRBJ1-5, with D possibly being TRBD1 (6 bases). Germline values: CDR1 LNHDA, CDR2 SQIVND (reference sequence). CDR3 length equals 14 residues. Trimming stripped 9 bases from V and 2 bases from J, with 14 bases between. DNA for the CDR3: TGTGCCAGCCGAGACAGGTCTGGCAATCAGCCCCAGCATTTT. Translating it yields CASRDRSGNQPQHF.